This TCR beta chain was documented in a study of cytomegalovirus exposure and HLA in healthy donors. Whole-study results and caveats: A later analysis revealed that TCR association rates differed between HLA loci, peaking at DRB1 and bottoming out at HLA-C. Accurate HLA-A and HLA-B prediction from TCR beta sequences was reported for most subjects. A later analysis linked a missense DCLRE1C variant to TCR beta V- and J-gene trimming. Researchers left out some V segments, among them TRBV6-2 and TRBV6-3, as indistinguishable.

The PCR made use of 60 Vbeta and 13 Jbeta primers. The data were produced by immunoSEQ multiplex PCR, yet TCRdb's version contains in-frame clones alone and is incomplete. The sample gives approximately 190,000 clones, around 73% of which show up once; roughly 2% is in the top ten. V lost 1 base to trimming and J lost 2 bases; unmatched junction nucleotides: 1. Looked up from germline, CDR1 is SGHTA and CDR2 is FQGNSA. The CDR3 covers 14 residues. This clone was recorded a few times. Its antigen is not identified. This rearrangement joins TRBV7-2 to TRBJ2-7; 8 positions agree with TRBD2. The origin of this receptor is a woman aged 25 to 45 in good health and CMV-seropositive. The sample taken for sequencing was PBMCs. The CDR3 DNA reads TGTGCCAGCAGCTTAGTAGCGGGGACCTACGAGCAGTACTTC. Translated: CASSLVAGTYEQYF.